This T cell receptor beta chain was recovered during a study of blood T cell repertoires in COVID-19 (TCRdb year 2020). For context, the study as a whole: Samples from collaborators originated in the United States, Italy and Spain and spanned both the acute and convalescent phases of COVID-19. A freely available public database, intended as a resource for researchers studying the immune response to SARS-CoV-2, is where the repertoires were released. Deeply sampled blood TCRbeta repertoires from subjects exposed to, actively infected with, or recovered from COVID-19 were included in the dataset. Where available, HLA class I and class II types were taken from metadata supplied by the sample provider and were not determined by assay-based typing. The samples were drawn from two sources: the first 160 participants of the ongoing ImmuneRACE study, and 1,200 or so subjects contributed by 6 global collaborators. The material from the prospective study consisted of cDNA or gDNA derived from T cells, B-cell-depleted T cells, or PBMCs. Nearly every sample came with metadata listing a de-identified subject ID, COVID-19 status, age in years and sex. Points the paper makes about the study in general: Clinical and demographic metadata were provided uncurated, with the amount varying by source and participant.

The collaborating institutions used their own protocols to collect whole blood in K2EDTA tubes. For TCRbeta analysis, collaborator samples were shipped as frozen whole blood, as isolated PBMCs, or as DNA extracted from either sample type. The CDR3 covers 14 residues, taking in both the cysteine and the phenylalanine. Left in the record is the CDR3 DNA by itself, 42 bases read in frame from the first base. The germline V gene specifies KGHDR as CDR1 and SFDVKD as CDR2. The V end loses 3 bases and the J end loses 2 bases, and a stretch of 9 bases separates them. The immunoSEQ Assay, a bias-controlled multiplex PCR, was used to amplify TCRbeta CDR3 regions from genomic DNA. The authors processed their data as follows. The number of nucleated cells in each sample was estimated from the amplification of reference gene primers within the assay. Sequence reads were collapsed and filtered to measure the absolute abundance of every unique TCRbeta CDR3 rearrangement. For each sample, productive Simpson clonality was calculated as the square root of Simpson's diversity index over productive rearrangements. The source is immuneACCESS, and TCRdb retained only in-frame sequences with V and J called. Part of the clones is not carried over; for the studies checked, unresolved V genes explain less than half of this, and the remainder is unexplained. The V and J calls and clone size are taken from that table; D and trimming were inferred from the DNA. For this sample the table gives some 110,000 clones, of which 75% to 90% were detected only once. The ten largest clones add up to 6.5% to 8.5% of the sample.

Of note for this clone: This receptor's antigen is unknown. The input lacks base qualities; no much larger clone sits a single base away.

Material for sequencing was peripheral blood. The chain employs TRBV24-1 and TRBJ2-5; D gene: possibly TRBD2, on 5 matching bases. This sequence was found in a human donor in a cohort sampled during active COVID-19. In nucleotides, the sequence is TGTGCCACCAGTGATCCCACGGGGCAAGAGACCCAGTACTTC. It codes for CATSDPTGQETQYF.